This T cell receptor (beta chain) was sequenced in a study of T cell repertoires in cytomegalovirus infection. Findings and caveats of the study: HLA-C-restricted CMV-specific TCR beta clonotypes were dominant in the ex vivo response.

This clonotype was seen at least ten times. As yet, its antigen is unknown. TCRdb passed the reads through MiXCR, listing each CDR3 protein once. Counted here are about 140,000 distinct CDR3 sequences, roughly 6% occurring once; the ten biggest clones make up 18%. This TCR came from a human donor in good health (CMV status not recorded). Some clones in this sample may be carry-over from other donors' samples. The sequenced sample consisted of PBMCs.

CDR3 residues: CASSLTGQVDTEAFF. CDR3 in DNA: TGTGCCAGCAGCTTAACGGGACAGGTGGACACTGAAGCTTTCTTT. The V gene is TRBV7-9, the J gene TRBJ1-1; 8 bases are shared with TRBD1. This CDR3 region has 15 residues. Trimming removed 2 bases from V and 3 bases from J; junction bases left unmatched: 5. Germline loops: CDR1 SEHNR, CDR2 FQNEAQ (reference sequence).